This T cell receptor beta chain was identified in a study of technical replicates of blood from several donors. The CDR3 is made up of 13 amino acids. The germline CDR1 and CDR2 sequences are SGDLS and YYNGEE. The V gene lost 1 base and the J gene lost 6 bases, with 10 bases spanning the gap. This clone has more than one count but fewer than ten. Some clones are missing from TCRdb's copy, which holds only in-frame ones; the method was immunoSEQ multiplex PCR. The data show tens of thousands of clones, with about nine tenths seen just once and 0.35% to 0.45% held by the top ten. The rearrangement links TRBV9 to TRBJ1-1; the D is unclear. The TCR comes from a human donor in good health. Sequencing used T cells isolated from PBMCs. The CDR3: CASSVHLLAEAFF. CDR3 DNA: TGTGCCAGCAGCGTACATCTACTCGCTGAAGCTTTCTTT.